The T cell receptor (beta chain) described here comes from a study of T cell responses to AZD1222 COVID-19 vaccine. Germline V gene lookup returns CDR1 SGHTA and CDR2 FQGNSA. Trimming at V came to 4 bases and at J to 7 bases, leaving 11 bases not matched to a gene. The CDR3 runs to 16 residues. Overall study results and limits: Rises in breadth and depth of Spike-specific TCRs came after two AZD1222 doses. Most donors were white British and more were female, and clonal diversity was possibly underestimated.

With respect to this clone: The antigen remains undetermined.

TCRdb's table, derived via immunoSEQ multiplex PCR, lists solely in-frame clones and lacks some. The profile shows roughly 100,000 clones, about 90% of them singletons. This chain uses TRBV7-2 with TRBJ2-1; 9 bases map to TRBD2. This TCR was sampled from an adult in good health. This specimen consisted of peripheral blood, obtained on day 0 of AZD1222 vaccination. The CDR3 spells CASSWRGVAGENEQFF. CDR3 DNA sequence: TGTGCCAGCAGCTGGAGGGGTGTAGCGGGAGAGAATGAGCAGTTCTTC.